Only a few counts were recorded for the clone carrying this T cell receptor (beta chain). The antigen is unknown. The CDR3 has 15 residues. Germline-derived CDR1 and CDR2 are SGHRS and YFSETQ. The V and J ends lost 0 bases and 4 bases, in that order; junction bases with no gene match: 5. Only in-frame clones appear in the TCRdb table, and some are missing; sequencing was by immunoSEQ multiplex PCR. The sample includes about 32,000 clones, 65% to 85% of them seen just once. These data come from a study of T cells in narcolepsy. Overall study context: Enrolled donors included narcolepsy type 1 or type 2 patients and healthy controls.

Findings and limits, study-wide: Some memory CD4+ repertoires had no autoreactive clone sequences. Comparing one patient's CSF and blood CD4+ clonotypes highlighted HCRT- and TRIB2-specific autoreactive clonotypes.

The sequenced sample was memory (CD45RA-) CD4+ T cells from blood. The TCR originated in a human donor in good health. The genes are TRBV5-1 and TRBJ1-2, with 8 bases fitting TRBD1. The CDR3 spells CASSLGQGAVYGYTF. Here the CDR3 DNA reads TGCGCCAGCAGCTTGGGGCAGGGGGCAGTCTATGGCTACACCTTC.